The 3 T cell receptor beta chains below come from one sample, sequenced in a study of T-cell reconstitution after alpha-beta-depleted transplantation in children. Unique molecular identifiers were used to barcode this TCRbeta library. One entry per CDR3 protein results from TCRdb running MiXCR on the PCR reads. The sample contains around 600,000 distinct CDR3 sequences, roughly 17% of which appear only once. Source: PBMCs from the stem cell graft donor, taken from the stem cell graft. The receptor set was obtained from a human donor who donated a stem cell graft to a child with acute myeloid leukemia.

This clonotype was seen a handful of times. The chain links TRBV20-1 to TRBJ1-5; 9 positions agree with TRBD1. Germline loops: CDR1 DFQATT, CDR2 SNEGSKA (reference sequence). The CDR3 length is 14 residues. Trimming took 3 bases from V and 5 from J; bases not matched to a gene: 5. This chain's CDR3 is CSARWDREYQPQHF. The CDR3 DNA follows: TGCAGTGCTAGGTGGGACAGGGAATATCAGCCCCAGCATTTT.

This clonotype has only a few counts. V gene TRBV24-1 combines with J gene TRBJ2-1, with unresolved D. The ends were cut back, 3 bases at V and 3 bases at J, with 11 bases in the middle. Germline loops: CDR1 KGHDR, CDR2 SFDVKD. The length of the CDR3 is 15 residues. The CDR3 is CATSDPRSLYNEQFF. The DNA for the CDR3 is TGTGCCACCAGTGATCCGAGGTCCCTCTACAATGAGCAGTTCTTC.

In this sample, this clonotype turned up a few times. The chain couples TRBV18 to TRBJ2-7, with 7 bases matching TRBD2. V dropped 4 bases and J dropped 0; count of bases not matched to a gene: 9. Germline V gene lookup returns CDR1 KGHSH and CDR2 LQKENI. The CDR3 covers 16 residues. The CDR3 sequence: CASSLGQAGSSYEQYV. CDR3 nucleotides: TGTGCCAGCTCACTTGGCCAAGCGGGGAGCTCCTACGAGCAGTACGTC.